Reported below is one T cell receptor beta chain. The CDR3 sequence is 13 residues long. Losses at the gene ends were 4 bases for V and 6 bases for J; bases not matched to a gene: 5. The germline V gene encodes CDR1 SGHDN and CDR2 FVKESK. These data belong to a study of OX40 agonist ivuxolimab in advanced cancers. Here immunoSEQ multiplex PCR was the method, and the copy in TCRdb shows in-frame clones only, minus some. Altogether 5,600 or so clones are present, about 86% being singletons, with the ten largest covering about 22%. This TCR derives from an adult with an advanced solid tumor such as melanoma, head and neck, liver or kidney cancer. The J gene is TRBJ1-2, the V gene TRBV14; 7 bases fit TRBD1. The source material was CD4+ or CD8+ T cells sorted from blood, sampled in a trial of the OX40 agonist ivuxolimab. The CDR3 coding sequence is TGTGCCAGCAGCCCCGGGACAGTCCATGGCTACACCTTC. Amino acids: CASSPGTVHGYTF.